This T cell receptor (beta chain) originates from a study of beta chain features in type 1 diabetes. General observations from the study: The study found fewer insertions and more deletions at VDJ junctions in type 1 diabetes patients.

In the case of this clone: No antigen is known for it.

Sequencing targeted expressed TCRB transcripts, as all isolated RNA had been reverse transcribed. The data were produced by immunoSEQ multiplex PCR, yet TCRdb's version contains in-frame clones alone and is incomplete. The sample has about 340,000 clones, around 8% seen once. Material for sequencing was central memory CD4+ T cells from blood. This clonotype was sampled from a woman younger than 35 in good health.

CDR3 in DNA: TGTGCCAGCACCCCCGGCCGGGACACACTCTCCTACGAGCAGTACTTC. The encoded protein is CASTPGRDTLSYEQYF. V usage is TRBV11-2 and J usage is TRBJ2-7; possible D gene TRBD1, 6 bases. Trimming cost V 7 bases and J 0 bases, with 19 bases left between them. Germline V gene data show CDR1 as SGHAT and CDR2 as FQNNGV. CDR3 length: 16 amino acids.